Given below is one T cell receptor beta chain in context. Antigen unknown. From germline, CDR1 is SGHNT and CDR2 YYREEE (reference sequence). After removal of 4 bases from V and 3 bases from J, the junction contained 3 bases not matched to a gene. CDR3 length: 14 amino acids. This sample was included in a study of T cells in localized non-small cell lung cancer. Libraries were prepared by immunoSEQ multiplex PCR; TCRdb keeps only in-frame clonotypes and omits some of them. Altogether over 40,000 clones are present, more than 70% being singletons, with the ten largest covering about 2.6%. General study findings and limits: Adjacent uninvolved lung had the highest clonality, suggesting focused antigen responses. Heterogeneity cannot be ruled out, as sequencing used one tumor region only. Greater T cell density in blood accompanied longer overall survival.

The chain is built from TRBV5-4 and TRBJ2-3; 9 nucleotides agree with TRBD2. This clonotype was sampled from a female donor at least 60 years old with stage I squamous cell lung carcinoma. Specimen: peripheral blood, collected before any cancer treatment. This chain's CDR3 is CASSRGRGTDTQYF. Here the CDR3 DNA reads TGTGCCAGCAGCCGCGGGAGGGGGACAGATACGCAGTATTTT.